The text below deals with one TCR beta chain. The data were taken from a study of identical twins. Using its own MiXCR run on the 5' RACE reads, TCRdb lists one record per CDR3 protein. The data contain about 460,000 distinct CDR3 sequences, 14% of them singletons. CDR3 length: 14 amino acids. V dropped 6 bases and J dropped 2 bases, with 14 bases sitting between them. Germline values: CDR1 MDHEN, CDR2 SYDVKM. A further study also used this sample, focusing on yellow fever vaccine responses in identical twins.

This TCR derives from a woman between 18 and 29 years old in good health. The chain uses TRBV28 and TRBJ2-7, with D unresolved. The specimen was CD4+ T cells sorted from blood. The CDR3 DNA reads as TGTGCCAGCAGATATAACGATGCGACCTACGAGCAGTACTTC. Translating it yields CASRYNDATYEQYF.